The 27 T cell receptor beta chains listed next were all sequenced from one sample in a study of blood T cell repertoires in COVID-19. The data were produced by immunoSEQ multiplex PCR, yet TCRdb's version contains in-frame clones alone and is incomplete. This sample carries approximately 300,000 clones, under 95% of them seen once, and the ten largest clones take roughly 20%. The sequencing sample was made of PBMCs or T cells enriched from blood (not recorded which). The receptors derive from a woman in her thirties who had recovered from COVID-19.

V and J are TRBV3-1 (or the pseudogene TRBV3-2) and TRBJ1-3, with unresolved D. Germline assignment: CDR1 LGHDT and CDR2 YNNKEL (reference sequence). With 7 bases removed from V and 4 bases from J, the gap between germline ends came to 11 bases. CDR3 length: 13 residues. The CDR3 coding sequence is TGTGCCAGCAACCACATGGGCGGAAACACCATATATTTT. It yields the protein CASNHMGGNTIYF.

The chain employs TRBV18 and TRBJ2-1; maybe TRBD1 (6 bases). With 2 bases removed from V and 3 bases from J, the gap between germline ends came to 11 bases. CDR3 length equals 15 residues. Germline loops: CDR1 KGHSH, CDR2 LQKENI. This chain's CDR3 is CASSPMSQGYNEQFF. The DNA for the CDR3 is TGTGCCAGCTCACCAATGTCACAGGGCTACAATGAGCAGTTCTTC.

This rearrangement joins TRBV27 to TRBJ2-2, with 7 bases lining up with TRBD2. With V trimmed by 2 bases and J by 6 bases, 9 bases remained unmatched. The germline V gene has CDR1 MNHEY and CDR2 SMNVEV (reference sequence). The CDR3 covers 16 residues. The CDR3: CASSLVLVGRAGELFF. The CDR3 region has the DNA TGTGCCAGCAGTTTAGTTTTGGTGGGGAGGGCCGGGGAGCTGTTTTTT.

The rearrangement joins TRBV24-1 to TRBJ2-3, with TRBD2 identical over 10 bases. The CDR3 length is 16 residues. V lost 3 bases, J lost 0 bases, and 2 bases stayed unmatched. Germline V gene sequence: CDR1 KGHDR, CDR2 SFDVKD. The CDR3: CATSDPGLASTDTQYF. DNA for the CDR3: TGTGCCACCAGTGATCCGGGACTAGCGAGCACAGATACGCAGTATTTT.

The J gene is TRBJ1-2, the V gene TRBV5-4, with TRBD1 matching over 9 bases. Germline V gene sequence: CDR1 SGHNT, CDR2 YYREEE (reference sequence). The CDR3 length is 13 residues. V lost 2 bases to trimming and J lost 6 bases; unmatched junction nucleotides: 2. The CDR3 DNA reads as TGTGCCAGCAGCTTACAGGGGGCAAATGGCTACACCTTC. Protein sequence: CASSLQGANGYTF. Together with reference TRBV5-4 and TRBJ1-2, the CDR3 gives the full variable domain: ETGVTQSPTHLIKTRGQQVTLRCSSQSGHNTVSWYQQALGQGPQFIFQYYREEENGRGNFPPRFSGLQFPNYSSELNVNALELDDSALYLCASSLQGANGYTFGSGTRLTVV.

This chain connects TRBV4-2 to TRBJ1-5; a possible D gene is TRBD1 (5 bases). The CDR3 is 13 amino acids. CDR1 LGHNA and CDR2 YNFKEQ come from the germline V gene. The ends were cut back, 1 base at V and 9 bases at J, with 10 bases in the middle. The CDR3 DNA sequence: TGTGCCAGCAGCCAAGGGGAGGGGAGGCCCCAGCATTTT. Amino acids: CASSQGEGRPQHF.

The CDR3: CASRQGWARNTEAFF. CDR3 bases: TGTGCCAGCAGACAGGGGTGGGCAAGGAACACTGAAGCTTTCTTT. The chain carries TRBV6-5 and TRBJ1-1, with 7 bases aligning to TRBD1. CDR1 MNHEY and CDR2 SVGAGI come from the germline V gene. The V and J ends lost 6 bases and 1 base, in that order; junction bases with no gene match: 8. The CDR3 length is 15 residues.

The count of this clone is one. The CDR3 sequence: CASSSSTGAVKDNTEAFF. The CDR3 region has the DNA TGTGCCAGCAGCTCATCAACAGGGGCCGTTAAGGACAACACTGAAGCTTTCTTT. The rearrangement uses TRBV11-2 and TRBJ1-1, with TRBD1 matching 7 bases. The CDR3 covers 18 residues. Germline values: CDR1 SGHAT, CDR2 FQNNGV. The trim removed 4 bases at V and 2 bases at J, leaving 16 bases unmatched. Full variable domain (missing parts from reference TRBV11-2 and TRBJ1-1): EAGVAQSPRYKIIEKRQSVAFWCNPISGHATLYWYQQILGQGPKLLIQFQNNGVVDDSQLPKDRFSAERLKGVDSTLKIQPAKLEDSAVYLCASSSSTGAVKDNTEAFFGQGTRLTVV.

The CDR3 bases are TGTGCCAGCAGTTACGTAGGACAGGGGGCATTGGATGGCTACACCTTC. It specifies CASSYVGQGALDGYTF. V and J are TRBV6-5 and TRBJ1-2, with 11 nucleotides matching TRBD1. The ends lost 2 bases at V and 6 bases at J; junction bases unmatched: 8. Per the germline V gene, CDR1 is MNHEY and CDR2 is SVGAGI. This CDR3 spans 16 amino acids.

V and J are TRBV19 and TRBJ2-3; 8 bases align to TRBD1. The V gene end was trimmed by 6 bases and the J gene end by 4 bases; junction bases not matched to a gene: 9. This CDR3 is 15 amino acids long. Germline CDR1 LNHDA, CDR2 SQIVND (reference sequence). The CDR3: CASRDGSRGPDTQYF. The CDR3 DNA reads TGTGCCAGTAGAGACGGGAGCAGGGGGCCAGATACGCAGTATTTT.

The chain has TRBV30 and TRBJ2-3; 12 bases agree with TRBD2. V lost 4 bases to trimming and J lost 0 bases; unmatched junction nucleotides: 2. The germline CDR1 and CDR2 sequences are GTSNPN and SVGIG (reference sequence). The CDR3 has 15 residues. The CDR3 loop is CAWTLAGGSTDTQYF. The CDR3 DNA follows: TGTGCCTGGACACTAGCGGGGGGAAGCACAGATACGCAGTATTTT.

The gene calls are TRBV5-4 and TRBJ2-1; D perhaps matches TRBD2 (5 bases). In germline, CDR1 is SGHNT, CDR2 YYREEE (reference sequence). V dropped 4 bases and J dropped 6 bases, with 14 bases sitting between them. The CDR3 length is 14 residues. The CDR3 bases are TGTGCCAGCAGCCCCCTTGGGAGCGCCAATGAGCAGTTCTTC. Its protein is CASSPLGSANEQFF.

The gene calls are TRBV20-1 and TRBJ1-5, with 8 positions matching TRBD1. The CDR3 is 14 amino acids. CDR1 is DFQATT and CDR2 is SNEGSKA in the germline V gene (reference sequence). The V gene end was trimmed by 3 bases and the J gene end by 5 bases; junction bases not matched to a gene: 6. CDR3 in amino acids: CSASQGTGYQPQHF. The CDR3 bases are TGCAGTGCTAGTCAGGGGACAGGTTATCAGCCCCAGCATTTT.

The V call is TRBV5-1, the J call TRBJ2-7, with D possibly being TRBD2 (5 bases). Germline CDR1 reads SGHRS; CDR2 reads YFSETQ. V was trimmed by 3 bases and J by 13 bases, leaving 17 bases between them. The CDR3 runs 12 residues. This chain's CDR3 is CASSSNLQRKYF. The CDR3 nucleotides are TGCGCCAGCAGCTCTAATCTACAGCGGAAATACTTC.

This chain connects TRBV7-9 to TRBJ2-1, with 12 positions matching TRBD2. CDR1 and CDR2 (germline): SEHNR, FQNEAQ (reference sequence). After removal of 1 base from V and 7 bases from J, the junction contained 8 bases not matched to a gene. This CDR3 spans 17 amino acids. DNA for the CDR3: TGTGCCAGCAGCTTAGTGAGACTAGCGGGAGCTGGTAATGAGCAGTTCTTC. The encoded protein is CASSLVRLAGAGNEQFF.

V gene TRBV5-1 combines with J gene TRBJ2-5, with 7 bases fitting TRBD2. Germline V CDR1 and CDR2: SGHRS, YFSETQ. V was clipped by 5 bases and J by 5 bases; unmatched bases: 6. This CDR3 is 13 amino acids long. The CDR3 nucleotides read TGCGCCAGCAGATTAACTAGCGTTGAGACCCAGTACTTC. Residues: CASRLTSVETQYF.

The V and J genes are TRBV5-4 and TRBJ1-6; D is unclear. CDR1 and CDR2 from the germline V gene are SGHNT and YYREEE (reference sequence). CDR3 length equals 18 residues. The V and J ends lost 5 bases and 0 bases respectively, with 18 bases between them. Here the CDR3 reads CASRAGHPESSYNSPLHF. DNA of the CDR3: TGTGCCAGCAGGGCGGGTCACCCTGAGAGCTCCTATAATTCACCCCTCCACTTT.

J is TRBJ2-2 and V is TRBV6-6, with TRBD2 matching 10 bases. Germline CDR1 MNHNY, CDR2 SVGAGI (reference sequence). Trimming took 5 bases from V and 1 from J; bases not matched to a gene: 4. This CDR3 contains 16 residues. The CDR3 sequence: CASSPRLAGNTGELFF. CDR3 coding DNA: TGTGCCAGCAGTCCCCGACTAGCGGGGAACACCGGGGAGCTGTTTTTT.

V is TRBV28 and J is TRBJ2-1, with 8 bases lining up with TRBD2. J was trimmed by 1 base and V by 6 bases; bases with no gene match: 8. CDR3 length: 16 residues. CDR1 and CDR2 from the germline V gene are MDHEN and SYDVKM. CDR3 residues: CASSYSIAGSYNEQFF. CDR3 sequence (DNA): TGTGCCAGCAGCTACAGTATAGCGGGGTCCTACAATGAGCAGTTCTTC.

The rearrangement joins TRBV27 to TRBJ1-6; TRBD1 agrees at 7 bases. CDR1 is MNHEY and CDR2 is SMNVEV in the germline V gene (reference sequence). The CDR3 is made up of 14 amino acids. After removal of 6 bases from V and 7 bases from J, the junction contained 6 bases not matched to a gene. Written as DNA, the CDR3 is TGTGCCAGCAGAAACGACAGGGACAATTCACCCCTCCACTTT. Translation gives CASRNDRDNSPLHF.

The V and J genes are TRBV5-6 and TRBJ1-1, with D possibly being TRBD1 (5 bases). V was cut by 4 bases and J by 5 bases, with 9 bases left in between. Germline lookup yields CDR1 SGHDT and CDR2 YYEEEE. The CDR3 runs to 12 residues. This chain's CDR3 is CASSLKGTEAFF. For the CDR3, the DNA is TGTGCCAGCAGCCTGAAGGGGACTGAAGCTTTCTTT.

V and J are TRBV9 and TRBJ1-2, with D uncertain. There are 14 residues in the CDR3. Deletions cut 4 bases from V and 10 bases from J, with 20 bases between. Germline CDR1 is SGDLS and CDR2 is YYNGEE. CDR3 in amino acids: CASSTEQLLSPYTF. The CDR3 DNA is TGTGCCAGCAGCACCGAACAGCTTCTTTCACCCTACACCTTC.

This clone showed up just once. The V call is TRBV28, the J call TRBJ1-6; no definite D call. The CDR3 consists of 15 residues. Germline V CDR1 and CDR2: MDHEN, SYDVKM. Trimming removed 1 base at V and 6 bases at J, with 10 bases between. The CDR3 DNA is TGTGCCAGCAGTTTATTGGCAAGTACTAATTCACCCCTCCACTTT. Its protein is CASSLLASTNSPLHF.

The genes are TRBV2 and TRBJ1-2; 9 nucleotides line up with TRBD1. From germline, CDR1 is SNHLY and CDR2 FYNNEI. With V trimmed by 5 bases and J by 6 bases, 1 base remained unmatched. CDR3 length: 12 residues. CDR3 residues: CASSRDRDGYTF. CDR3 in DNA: TGTGCCAGCAGTCGGGACAGGGATGGCTACACCTTC.

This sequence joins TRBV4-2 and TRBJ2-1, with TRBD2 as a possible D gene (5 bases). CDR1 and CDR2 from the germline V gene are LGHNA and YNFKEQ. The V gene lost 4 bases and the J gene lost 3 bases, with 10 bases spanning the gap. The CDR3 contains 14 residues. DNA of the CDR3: TGTGCCAGCAGCCCGGAGGCCCTCTACAATGAGCAGTTCTTC. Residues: CASSPEALYNEQFF.

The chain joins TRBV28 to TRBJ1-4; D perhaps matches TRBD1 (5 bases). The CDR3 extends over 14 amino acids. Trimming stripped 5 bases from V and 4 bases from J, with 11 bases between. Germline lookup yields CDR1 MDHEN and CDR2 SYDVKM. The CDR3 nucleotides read TGTGCCAGCAGTCTGGTCGGGGGTAATGAAAAACTGTTTTTT. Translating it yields CASSLVGGNEKLFF.

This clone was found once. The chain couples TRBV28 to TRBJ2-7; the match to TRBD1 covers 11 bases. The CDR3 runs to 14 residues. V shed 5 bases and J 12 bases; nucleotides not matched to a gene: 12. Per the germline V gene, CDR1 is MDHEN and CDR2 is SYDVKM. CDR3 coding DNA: TGTGCCAGCAGTCAAATCTCGGGACAGGGGGTAAGGTACTTC. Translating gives CASSQISGQGVRYF.